Following are 17 T cell receptor beta chains from one sample sequenced in a study of identical twins. MiXCR, applied by TCRdb to the 5' RACE reads, yields one record per CDR3 protein. The sample has about 900,000 distinct CDR3 sequences, 10% to 15% seen once. A further study also used this sample, focusing on yellow fever vaccine responses in identical twins.

The sample was PBMCs. The receptors originated from a woman aged 18-29 years in good health.

This clonotype was seen a handful of times. The rearrangement uses TRBV28 and TRBJ2-3; tentatively, D is TRBD2 (6 bases). Germline CDR1 MDHEN, CDR2 SYDVKM. V was clipped by 7 bases and J by 2 bases, with 16 bases between them. The CDR3 has 15 amino acids. The CDR3 DNA follows: TGTGCCAGCAAGGACGTGGGGGGTCTCACAGATACGCAGTATTTT. It yields the protein CASKDVGGLTDTQYF.

The chain joins TRBV11-1 to TRBJ2-2, with 7 bases lining up with TRBD1. Germline values: CDR1 SGHAT, CDR2 FQDESV (reference sequence). With V trimmed by 4 bases and J by 0 bases, 17 bases remained unmatched. CDR3 length: 20 residues. Here the CDR3 reads CASSSNPRDSRFSNTGELFF. Written as DNA, the CDR3 is TGTGCCAGCAGCTCTAACCCCCGGGACAGCAGATTTTCGAACACCGGGGAGCTGTTTTTT.

This clonotype was observed a handful of times. This chain joins TRBV20-1 and TRBJ2-2; TRBD1 matches at 7 bases. This CDR3 region has 14 residues. V shed 6 bases and J 1 base; nucleotides not matched to a gene: 5. Germline assignment: CDR1 DFQATT and CDR2 SNEGSKA (reference sequence). Written as DNA, the CDR3 is TGCAGTGCCCAACGGACAGGGAACACCGGGGAGCTGTTTTTT. This gives the protein CSAQRTGNTGELFF.

This rearrangement joins TRBV20-1 to TRBJ1-3, with TRBD1 matching over 7 bases. J gave up 4 bases and V 7 bases, and 7 bases lay outside the gene matches. Germline V gives CDR1 DFQATT, CDR2 SNEGSKA (reference sequence). The CDR3 runs to 13 residues. The CDR3: CSVMTGSGNTIYF. CDR3 DNA sequence: TGCAGTGTTATGACAGGGTCAGGAAACACCATATATTTT.

Only a few counts were recorded for this clonotype. This chain connects TRBV6-2 or TRBV6-3 to TRBJ2-2, with D hard to call. The CDR3 runs 15 residues. Between the trimmed V and J ends, which lost 2 bases and 0 bases, there was a span of 7 bases. Germline V lookup: CDR1 MNHEY, CDR2 SVGEGT. As DNA, the CDR3 is TGTGCCAGCAGTTACGGGGTAACGAACACCGGGGAGCTGTTTTTT. This codes for CASSYGVTNTGELFF.

The sample holds a few counts of this clonotype. The V gene is TRBV27, the J gene TRBJ2-3, with D perhaps matching TRBD2 (6 bases). In germline, CDR1 is MNHEY, CDR2 SMNVEV (reference sequence). CDR3 length: 17 amino acids. The V end was cut by 1 base, the J end by 0 bases, with 14 bases between. The CDR3: CASSLLFREPSTDTQYF. CDR3 sequence (DNA): TGTGCCAGCAGTTTATTATTCCGGGAGCCTAGCACAGATACGCAGTATTTT.

The chain couples TRBV12-3 or TRBV12-4 to TRBJ2-3; D is uncertain. This CDR3 has 14 residues. Trimming left V 6 bases short and J 6 bases short, with 16 bases between. Here the CDR3 reads CASSLHWVVDTQYF. The CDR3 nucleotides read TGTGCCAGCAGCCTACACTGGGTGGTGGATACGCAGTATTTT.

The chain is built from TRBV7-9 and TRBJ2-3, with a weak D call TRBD2 (6 bases). In germline, CDR1 is SEHNR, CDR2 FQNEAQ (reference sequence). V shed 8 bases and J shed 3 bases, with 12 bases lying between them. The CDR3 consists of 13 residues. The CDR3 DNA reads TGTGCCAGCGGTAGGAGGGATACAGATACGCAGTATTTT. Translating gives CASGRRDTDTQYF.

This clonotype has a count of ten or more. This rearrangement joins TRBV4-1 to TRBJ2-1; D ambiguous. The germline V gene encodes CDR1 MGHRA and CDR2 YSYEKL. Trimming stripped 2 bases from V and 4 bases from J, with 9 bases between. The CDR3 covers 14 residues. CDR3 nucleotides: TGCGCCAGCAGCCAAAGGTTAACATACAATGAGCAGTTCTTC. Its protein product is CASSQRLTYNEQFF.

CDR3 loop: CASSLGGSGRDEQYF. Written as DNA, the CDR3 is TGTGCCAGCAGTTTGGGAGGTAGCGGGAGGGATGAGCAGTACTTC. V gene TRBV28 combines with J gene TRBJ2-7; 11 bases match TRBD2. Per germline, CDR1 MDHEN and CDR2 SYDVKM. Germline trimming cut 3 bases from V and 7 bases from J; bases unmatched to any gene: 8. The CDR3 contains 15 residues. The entire variable domain, with the rest obtained from reference TRBV28 and TRBJ2-7, is as follows: DVKVTQSSRYLVKRTGEKVFLECVQDMDHENMFWYRQDPGLGLRLIYFSYDVKMKEKGDIPEGYSVSREKKERFSLILESASTNQTSMYLCASSLGGSGRDEQYFGPGTRLTVT.

V is TRBV12-3 or TRBV12-4 and J is TRBJ2-1, with 9 nucleotides matching TRBD2. V trimming: 1 base; J trimming: 15 bases; junction bases outside the gene matches: 4. The CDR3 has 12 residues. The DNA of the CDR3 is TGTGCCAGCAGTTTAGATGCGGGGGGGTGGTTCTTC. Protein sequence: CASSLDAGGWFF.

In this sample, this clonotype turned up many times. The V gene is TRBV9, the J gene TRBJ2-3; unclear D gene. From germline, CDR1 is SGDLS and CDR2 YYNGEE. The ends were cut back, 2 bases at V and 0 bases at J, with 10 bases in the middle. This CDR3 has 15 residues. CDR3 sequence reads: CASSVTPSSTDTQYF. The CDR3 coding sequence is TGTGCCAGCAGCGTGACTCCGTCCAGCACAGATACGCAGTATTTT.

The chain links TRBV10-2 to TRBJ2-7, with 8 nucleotides matching TRBD2. Germline CDR1 is WSHSY and CDR2 is SAAADI. The CDR3 extends over 13 amino acids. V was clipped by 8 bases and J by 4 bases; unmatched bases: 7. CDR3 residues: CASLSGGGYEQYV. CDR3 bases: TGCGCCAGCCTCTCCGGGGGGGGATACGAGCAGTACGTC.

The chain recombines TRBV7-6 with TRBJ2-1, with a possible D match to TRBD2 (7 bases). Deletions cut 3 bases from V and 0 bases from J, with 15 bases between. The germline V gene has CDR1 SGHVS and CDR2 FNYEAQ. The CDR3 is 17 residues long. CDR3 sequence (DNA): TGTGCCAGCAGCTTTGGTGGGGGGGCCAGCTCCTACAATGAGCAGTTCTTC. This sequence encodes CASSFGGGASSYNEQFF.

The chain uses TRBV2 and TRBJ2-7; no firm D call. In germline, CDR1 is SNHLY, CDR2 FYNNEI. V lost 4 bases to trimming and J lost 2 bases, with 18 bases between them. The CDR3 is made up of 16 amino acids. The CDR3 DNA sequence: TGTGCCAGCAGTGTTTCGTCGGGCGCCCAGCCCTACGAGCAGTACTTC. Encoded protein: CASSVSSGAQPYEQYF.

This clonotype was counted a few times. V and J are TRBV2 and TRBJ2-5, with D tentatively TRBD1 (6 bases). V was cut by 2 bases and J by 4 bases, with 14 bases left in between. This CDR3 spans 15 amino acids. The germline V gene has CDR1 SNHLY and CDR2 FYNNEI. CDR3: CASSEPNRVRETQYF. CDR3 DNA sequence: TGTGCCAGCAGTGAACCAAACAGGGTGAGAGAGACCCAGTACTTC.

V and J are TRBV20-1 and TRBJ2-3; D gene unclear. CDR1 and CDR2 (germline): DFQATT, SNEGSKA (reference sequence). The CDR3 spans 12 residues. V dropped 6 bases and J dropped 2 bases, with 9 bases sitting between them. The chain's CDR3 is CSARSPTDTQYF. The CDR3 DNA reads as TGCAGTGCCAGAAGCCCCACAGATACGCAGTATTTT.